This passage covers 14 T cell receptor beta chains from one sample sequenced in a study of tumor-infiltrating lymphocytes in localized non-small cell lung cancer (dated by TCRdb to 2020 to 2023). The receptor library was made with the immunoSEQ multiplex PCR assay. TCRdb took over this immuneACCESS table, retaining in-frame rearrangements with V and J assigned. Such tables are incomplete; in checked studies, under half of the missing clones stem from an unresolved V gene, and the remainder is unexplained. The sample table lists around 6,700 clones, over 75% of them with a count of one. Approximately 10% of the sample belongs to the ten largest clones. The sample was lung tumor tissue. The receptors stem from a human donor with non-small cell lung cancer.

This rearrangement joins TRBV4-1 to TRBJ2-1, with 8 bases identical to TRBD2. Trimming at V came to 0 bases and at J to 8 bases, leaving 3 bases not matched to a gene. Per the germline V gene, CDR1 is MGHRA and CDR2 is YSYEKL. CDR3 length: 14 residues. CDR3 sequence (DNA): TGCGCCAGCAGCCAAGATATAGCGGGATATGAGCAGTTCTTC. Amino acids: CASSQDIAGYEQFF.

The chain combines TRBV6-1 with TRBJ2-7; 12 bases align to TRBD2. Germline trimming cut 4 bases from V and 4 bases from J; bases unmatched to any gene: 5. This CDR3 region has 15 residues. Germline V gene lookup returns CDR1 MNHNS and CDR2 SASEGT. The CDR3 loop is CASSGSGLAGYEQYF. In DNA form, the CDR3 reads TGTGCCAGCAGTGGATCGGGACTAGCGGGTTACGAGCAGTACTTC.

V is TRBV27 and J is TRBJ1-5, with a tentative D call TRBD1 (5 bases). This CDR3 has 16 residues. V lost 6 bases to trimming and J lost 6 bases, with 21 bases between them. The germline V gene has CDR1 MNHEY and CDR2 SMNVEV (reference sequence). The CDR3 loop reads CASRKEVGDGPQPQHF. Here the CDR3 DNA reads TGTGCCAGCAGGAAGGAGGTGGGGGACGGACCTCAGCCCCAGCATTTT.

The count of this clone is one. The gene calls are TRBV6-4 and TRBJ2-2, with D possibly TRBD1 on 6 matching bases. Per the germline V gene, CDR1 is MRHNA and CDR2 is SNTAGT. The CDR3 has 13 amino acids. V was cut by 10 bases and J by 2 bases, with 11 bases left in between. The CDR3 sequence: CATSDSNTGELFF. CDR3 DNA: TGTGCCACTTCGGACAGCAACACCGGGGAGCTGTTTTTT.

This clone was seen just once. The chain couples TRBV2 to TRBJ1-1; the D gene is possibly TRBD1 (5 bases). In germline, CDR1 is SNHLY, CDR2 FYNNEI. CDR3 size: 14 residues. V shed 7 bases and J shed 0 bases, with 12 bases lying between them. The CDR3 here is CASIAGKVNTEAFF. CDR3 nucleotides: TGTGCCAGCATCGCAGGGAAGGTGAACACTGAAGCTTTCTTT.

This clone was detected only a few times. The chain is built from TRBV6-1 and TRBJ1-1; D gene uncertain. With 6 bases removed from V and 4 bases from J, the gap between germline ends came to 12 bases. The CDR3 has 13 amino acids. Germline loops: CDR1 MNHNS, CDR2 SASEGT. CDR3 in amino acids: CASRYGRGTEAFF. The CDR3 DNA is TGTGCCAGCAGGTACGGGAGAGGCACTGAAGCTTTCTTT.

The CDR3: CASSEASGTSPWGQFF. CDR3 in DNA: TGTGCCAGCAGTGAAGCGTCGGGGACTAGCCCCTGGGGGCAGTTCTTC. The chain combines TRBV6-1 with TRBJ2-1; TRBD2 matches 9 bases. Germline-derived CDR1 and CDR2 are MNHNS and SASEGT. V lost 0 bases to trimming and J lost 12 bases; unmatched junction nucleotides: 12. This CDR3 is built from 16 residues.

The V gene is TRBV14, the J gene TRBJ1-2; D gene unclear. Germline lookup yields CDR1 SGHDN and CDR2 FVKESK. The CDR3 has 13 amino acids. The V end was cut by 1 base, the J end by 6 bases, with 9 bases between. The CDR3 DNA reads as TGTGCCAGCAGCCAAGCTGGGGTGCATGGCTACACCTTC. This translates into CASSQAGVHGYTF.

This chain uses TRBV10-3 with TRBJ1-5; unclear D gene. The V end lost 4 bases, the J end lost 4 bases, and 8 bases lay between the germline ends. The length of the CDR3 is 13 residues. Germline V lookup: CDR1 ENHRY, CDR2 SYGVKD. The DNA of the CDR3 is TGTGCCATCAGTGGGACGGAGAATCAGCCCCAGCATTTT. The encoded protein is CAISGTENQPQHF.

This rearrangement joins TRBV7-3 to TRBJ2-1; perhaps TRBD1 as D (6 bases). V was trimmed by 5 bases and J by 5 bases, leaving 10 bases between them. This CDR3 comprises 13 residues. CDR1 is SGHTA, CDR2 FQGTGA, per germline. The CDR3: CASSLGQNNEQFF. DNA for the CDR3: TGTGCCAGCAGCCTTGGACAGAACAATGAGCAGTTCTTC. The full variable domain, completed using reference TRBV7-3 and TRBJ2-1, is GAGVSQTPSNKVTEKGKYVELRCDPISGHTALYWYRQSLGQGPEFLIYFQGTGAADDSGLPNDRFFAVRPEGSVSTLKIQRTERGDSAVYLCASSLGQNNEQFFGPGTRLTVL.

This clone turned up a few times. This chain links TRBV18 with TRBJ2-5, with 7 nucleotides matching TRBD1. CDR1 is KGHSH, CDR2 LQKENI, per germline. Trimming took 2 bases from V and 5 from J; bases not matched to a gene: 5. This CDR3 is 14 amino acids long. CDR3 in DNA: TGTGCCAGCTCACCAGTAAGACAGGGTGAGACCCAGTACTTC. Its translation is CASSPVRQGETQYF.

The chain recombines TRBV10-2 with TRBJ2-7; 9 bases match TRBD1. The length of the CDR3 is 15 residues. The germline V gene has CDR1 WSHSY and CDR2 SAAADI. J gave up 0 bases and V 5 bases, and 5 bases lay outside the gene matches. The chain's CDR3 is CASSTTGGSSYEQYF. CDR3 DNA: TGCGCCAGCAGTACTACAGGGGGCAGCTCCTACGAGCAGTACTTC.

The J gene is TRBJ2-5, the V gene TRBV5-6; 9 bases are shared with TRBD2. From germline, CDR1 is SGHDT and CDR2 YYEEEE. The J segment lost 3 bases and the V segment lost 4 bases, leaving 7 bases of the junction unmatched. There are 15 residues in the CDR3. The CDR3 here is CASSLLGGGEETQYF. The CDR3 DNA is TGTGCCAGCAGCCTTCTTGGCGGGGGGGAAGAGACCCAGTACTTC.

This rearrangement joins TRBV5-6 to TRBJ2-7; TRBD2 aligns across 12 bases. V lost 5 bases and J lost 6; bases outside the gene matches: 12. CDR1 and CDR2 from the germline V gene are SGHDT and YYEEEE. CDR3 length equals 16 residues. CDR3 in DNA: TGTGCCAGCAGTTTTGGACTAGCGGGATCCCTTTCCGAGCAGTACTTC. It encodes CASSFGLAGSLSEQYF.